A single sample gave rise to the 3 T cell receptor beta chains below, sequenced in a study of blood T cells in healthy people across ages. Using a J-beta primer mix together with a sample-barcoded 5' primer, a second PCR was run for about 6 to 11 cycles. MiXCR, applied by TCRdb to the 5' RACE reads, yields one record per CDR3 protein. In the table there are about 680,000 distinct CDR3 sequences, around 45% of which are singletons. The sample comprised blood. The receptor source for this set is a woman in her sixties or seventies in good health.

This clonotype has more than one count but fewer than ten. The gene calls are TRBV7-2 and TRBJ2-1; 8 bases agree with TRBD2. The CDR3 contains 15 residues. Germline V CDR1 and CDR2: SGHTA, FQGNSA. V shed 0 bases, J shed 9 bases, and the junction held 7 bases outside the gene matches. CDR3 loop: CASSLAPAGVGEQFF. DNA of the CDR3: TGTGCCAGCAGCTTAGCACCAGCGGGAGTAGGTGAGCAGTTCTTC.

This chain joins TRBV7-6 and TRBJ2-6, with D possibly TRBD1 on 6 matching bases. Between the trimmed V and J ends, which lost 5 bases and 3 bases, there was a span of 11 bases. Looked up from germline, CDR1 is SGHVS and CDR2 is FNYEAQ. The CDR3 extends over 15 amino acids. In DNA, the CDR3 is TGTGCCAGCAGCGCAACAGGGCGTGGGGCCAACGTCCTGACTTTC. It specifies CASSATGRGANVLTF.

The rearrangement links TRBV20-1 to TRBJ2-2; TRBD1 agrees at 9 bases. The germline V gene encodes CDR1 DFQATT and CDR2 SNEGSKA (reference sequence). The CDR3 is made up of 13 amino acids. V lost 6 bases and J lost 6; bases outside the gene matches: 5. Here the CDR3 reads CSAPGQGSGELFF. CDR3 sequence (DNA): TGCAGTGCCCCCGGACAGGGGTCCGGGGAGCTGTTTTTT.